What follows are 20 T cell receptor beta chains derived from one specimen sequenced in a study of shared clonotypes between healthy human individuals. Sequencing was performed with immunoSEQ multiplex PCR; in TCRdb, only in-frame clones are kept and a portion is missing. The top ten hold more than 1.5% of the sample, which has approximately 1.9 million clones, about 94% seen once. Naive-designated CD8 cells lacked CD45RO, were positively enriched for CCR7, and omitted terminally differentiated effector memory CD45RA+ cells. The sample consisted of naive CD8+ T cells from PBMCs. Receptors were obtained from a man between 18 and 35 years old in good health. Some clones in this sample may be carry-over from other donors' samples.

The chain is built from TRBV7-9 and TRBJ1-1; perhaps TRBD1 as D (6 bases). Trimming removed 3 bases from V and 6 bases from J, with 8 bases in between. The CDR3 is made up of 12 amino acids. Germline lookup yields CDR1 SEHNR and CDR2 FQNEAQ (reference sequence). The CDR3 DNA is TGTGCCAGCAGCTTCCAGGGGCCTGAAGCTTTCTTT. Translating gives CASSFQGPEAFF.

The chain employs TRBV19 and TRBJ2-1; 7 nucleotides match TRBD2. The length of the CDR3 is 15 residues. The V segment lost 3 bases and the J segment 7 bases; nucleotides outside the gene matches: 9. The germline V gene encodes CDR1 LNHDA and CDR2 SQIVND (reference sequence). The DNA for the CDR3 is TGTGCCAGTAGTATTTGGCTAGCGGCTAGGAATGAGCAGTTCTTC. Translation: CASSIWLAARNEQFF.

V is TRBV19 and J is TRBJ2-1, with 8 bases aligning to TRBD2. Germline CDR1 is LNHDA and CDR2 is SQIVND (reference sequence). The CDR3 is 13 residues long. V trimming: 6 bases; J trimming: 7 bases; junction bases outside the gene matches: 5. The CDR3 DNA sequence: TGTGCCAGTAGGGGACTAGAGGGTAATGAGCAGTTCTTC. It specifies CASRGLEGNEQFF.

The chain carries TRBV9 and TRBJ2-3, with 8 bases identical to TRBD2. Germline CDR1 SGDLS, CDR2 YYNGEE. The CDR3 runs 16 residues. The ends lost 3 bases at V and 1 base at J; junction bases unmatched: 7. The CDR3 spells CASSESGRRGTDTQYF. In DNA, the CDR3 is TGTGCCAGCAGCGAAAGCGGGAGACGCGGCACAGATACGCAGTATTTT.

A few counts support this clone. This sequence joins TRBV10-1 and TRBJ1-1, with TRBD1 as a possible D gene (5 bases). Trimming stripped 2 bases from V and 0 bases from J, with 13 bases between. The CDR3 runs to 16 residues. Germline CDR1 and CDR2: WNHNN and SYGVQD (reference sequence). The chain's CDR3 is CASSETPGTMNTEAFF. The CDR3 DNA sequence: TGCGCCAGCAGTGAGACCCCCGGGACGATGAACACTGAAGCTTTCTTT.

This CDR3 is CASSFVVGQGHEQYF. CDR3 coding DNA: TGTGCCAGCAGCTTCGTGGTGGGGCAGGGACACGAGCAGTACTTC. This chain uses TRBV7-9 with TRBJ2-7, with D possibly called TRBD1 or TRBD2 (5 bases each). This CDR3 region has 15 residues. V was shortened by 3 bases and J by 5 bases, with 17 bases between the two germline ends. CDR1 is SEHNR and CDR2 is FQNEAQ in the germline V gene (reference sequence).

CDR3 residues: CASSSKNGINTEAFF. CDR3 in DNA: TGTGCCAGCAGCTCTAAAAATGGGATTAACACTGAAGCTTTCTTT. The chain recombines TRBV14 with TRBJ1-1; D gene ambiguous. The CDR3 is made up of 15 amino acids. Germline V CDR1 and CDR2: SGHDN, FVKESK. Trimming stripped 5 bases from V and 2 bases from J, with 15 bases between.

V and J are TRBV19 and TRBJ2-7; D is unclear. CDR1 is LNHDA, CDR2 SQIVND, per germline (reference sequence). The V end lost 4 bases, the J end lost 5 bases, and 15 bases lay between the germline ends. This CDR3 has 14 amino acids. CDR3: CASSTSLSSNEQYF. In nucleotides, the CDR3 is TGTGCCAGTAGTACCTCGCTCAGCAGCAACGAGCAGTACTTC.

The rearrangement links TRBV28 to TRBJ1-4; D may be TRBD1 (5 bases). The germline V gene encodes CDR1 MDHEN and CDR2 SYDVKM. The CDR3 contains 16 residues. The V gene lost 6 bases and the J gene lost 8 bases, with 22 bases spanning the gap. The CDR3 nucleotides are TGTGCCAGCAGCGTACCTCCGGGACGGCGGGGAGAAAAACTGTTTTTT. It yields the protein CASSVPPGRRGEKLFF.

The V and J genes are TRBV28 and TRBJ2-6; unclear D gene. Deletions cut 5 bases from V and 0 bases from J, with 14 bases between. Germline assignment: CDR1 MDHEN and CDR2 SYDVKM. CDR3 length equals 17 residues. The CDR3 protein is CASSTLVLLSGANVLTF. The CDR3 DNA sequence: TGTGCCAGCAGTACCCTAGTTCTCCTCTCTGGGGCCAACGTCCTGACTTTC.

The chain links TRBV29-1 to TRBJ2-3; the D call may be TRBD1 or TRBD2 (6 bases each). The V and J ends lost 5 bases and 5 bases respectively, with 20 bases between them. This CDR3 has 15 residues. Germline V gene lookup returns CDR1 SQVTM and CDR2 ANQGSEA. DNA of the CDR3: TGCAGCGTTCGTTGGGGGGCAGGGGAAATAGATACGCAGTATTTT. This sequence encodes CSVRWGAGEIDTQYF.

Concerning this clone itself: The same CDR3 can be traced to other DNA sequences in this sample. CDR3 DNA: TGTGCCAGCAGTTTACGGGGGGCGAGCTATGGCTACACCTTC. It encodes CASSLRGASYGYTF. This sequence joins TRBV28 and TRBJ1-2; tentatively, D is TRBD1 (6 bases). Per the germline V gene, CDR1 is MDHEN and CDR2 is SYDVKM. Deletions cut 2 bases from V and 4 bases from J, with 11 bases between. This CDR3 is 14 amino acids long.

The chain has TRBV7-9 and TRBJ2-7; 7 positions agree with TRBD2. Germline V gene sequence: CDR1 SEHNR, CDR2 FQNEAQ (reference sequence). V lost 4 bases and J lost 3; bases outside the gene matches: 9. The CDR3 totals 15 residues. CDR3: CASSSPPGGDYEQYF. CDR3 coding DNA: TGTGCCAGCAGCTCCCCCCCGGGGGGAGACTACGAGCAGTACTTC.

The rearrangement joins TRBV4-2 to TRBJ2-1; 14 bases align to TRBD2. V shed 0 bases, J shed 6 bases, and the junction held 13 bases outside the gene matches. The CDR3 runs 20 residues. From germline, CDR1 is LGHNA and CDR2 YNFKEQ. In DNA form, the CDR3 reads TGTGCCAGCAGCCAAGATCCGCCACCGGGACTAGCGGGAGCGGGCAATGAGCAGTTCTTC. Encoded protein: CASSQDPPPGLAGAGNEQFF.

The chain carries TRBV2 and TRBJ2-5, with a tentative D call TRBD1 (7 bases). The CDR3 contains 14 residues. Trimming pared 7 bases from V and 5 bases from J, leaving 17 bases between. Germline lookup yields CDR1 SNHLY and CDR2 FYNNEI. As DNA, the CDR3 is TGTGCCAGCAATTCCGGAGGGGGCCGGGAGACCCAGTACTTC. It yields the protein CASNSGGGRETQYF.

The chain uses TRBV11-2 and TRBJ2-5; 8 nucleotides match TRBD1. The germline V gene encodes CDR1 SGHAT and CDR2 FQNNGV. V gave up 0 bases and J gave up 5 bases; unmatched junction bases: 8. The length of the CDR3 is 16 residues. CDR3 coding DNA: TGTGCCAGCAGCTTAGATCCCTGGACAGGGCGGGAGACCCAGTACTTC. Translation: CASSLDPWTGRETQYF.

The chain employs TRBV27 and TRBJ1-1, with TRBD1 as a possible D gene (6 bases). V was cut by 3 bases and J by 5 bases, with 13 bases left in between. Germline lookup yields CDR1 MNHEY and CDR2 SMNVEV (reference sequence). The length of the CDR3 is 14 residues. The CDR3 loop is CASSFGGPSTEAFF. CDR3 bases: TGTGCCAGCAGTTTTGGGGGGCCGTCAACTGAAGCTTTCTTT.

The chain links TRBV4-3 to TRBJ2-1; perhaps TRBD2 as D (5 bases). Trimming removed 4 bases at V and 6 bases at J, with 16 bases between. The CDR3 has 15 residues. Germline lookup yields CDR1 LGHNA and CDR2 YSLEER. CDR3 residues: CASSLLEGVGNEQFF. CDR3 DNA sequence: TGCGCCAGCAGCCTGCTAGAGGGAGTAGGCAATGAGCAGTTCTTC.

This sequence joins TRBV6-5 and TRBJ2-1; D is unresolved. The CDR3 is made up of 14 amino acids. Trimming took off 2 bases at V and 4 bases at J, with 9 bases between the two ends. Germline assignment: CDR1 MNHEY and CDR2 SVGAGI. The CDR3 here is CASSYEAEYNEQFF. The CDR3, as DNA: TGTGCCAGCAGTTACGAGGCAGAATACAATGAGCAGTTCTTC.

The gene calls are TRBV27 and TRBJ2-1; unclear D gene. CDR1 is MNHEY and CDR2 is SMNVEV in the germline V gene (reference sequence). The CDR3 is 15 residues long. Trimming took off 2 bases at V and 1 base at J, with 9 bases between the two ends. The CDR3 reads CASSLTIGSYNEQFF. In nucleotides, the CDR3 is TGTGCCAGCAGTTTAACCATTGGGTCCTACAATGAGCAGTTCTTC.